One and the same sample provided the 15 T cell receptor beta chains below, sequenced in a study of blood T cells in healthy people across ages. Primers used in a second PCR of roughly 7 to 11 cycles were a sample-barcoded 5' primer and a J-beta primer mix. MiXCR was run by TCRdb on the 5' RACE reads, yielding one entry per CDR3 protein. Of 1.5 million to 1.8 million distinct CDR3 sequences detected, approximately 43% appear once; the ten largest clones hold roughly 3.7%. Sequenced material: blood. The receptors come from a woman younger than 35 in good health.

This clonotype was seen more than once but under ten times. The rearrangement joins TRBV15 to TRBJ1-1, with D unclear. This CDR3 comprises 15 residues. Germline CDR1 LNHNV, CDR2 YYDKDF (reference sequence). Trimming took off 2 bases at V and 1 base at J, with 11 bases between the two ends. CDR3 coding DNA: TGTGCCACCAGCAGAACGGACGGGAAGAACACTGAAGCTTTCTTT. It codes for CATSRTDGKNTEAFF.

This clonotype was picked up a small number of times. In DNA, the CDR3 is TGTGCCAGCAGCCCAGACATCAGCTCCTACAATGAGCAGTTCTTC. This gives the protein CASSPDISSYNEQFF. The chain couples TRBV3-1 to TRBJ2-1; D gene uncertain. Germline V gene lookup returns CDR1 LGHDT and CDR2 YNNKEL (reference sequence). V was shortened by 4 bases and J by 0 bases, with 10 bases between the two germline ends. The CDR3 extends over 15 amino acids.

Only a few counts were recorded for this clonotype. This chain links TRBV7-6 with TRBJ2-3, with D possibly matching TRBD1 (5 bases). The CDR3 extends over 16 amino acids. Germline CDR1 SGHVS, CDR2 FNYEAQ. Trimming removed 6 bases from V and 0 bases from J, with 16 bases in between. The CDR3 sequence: CASSRTGFSSTDTQYF. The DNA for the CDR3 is TGTGCCAGCAGTCGCACAGGATTCTCCAGCACAGATACGCAGTATTTT.

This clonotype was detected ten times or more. CDR3 bases: TGTGCCAGCAGCCACCGGACAGGATCTTACGAGCAGTACTTC. Amino acid sequence: CASSHRTGSYEQYF. This chain joins TRBV6-2 or TRBV6-3 and TRBJ2-7; 7 bases map to TRBD1. Germline CDR1 and CDR2: MNHEY and SVGEGT. V was pared by 6 bases and J by 4 bases, with 9 bases of the junction left unmatched. This CDR3 contains 14 residues.

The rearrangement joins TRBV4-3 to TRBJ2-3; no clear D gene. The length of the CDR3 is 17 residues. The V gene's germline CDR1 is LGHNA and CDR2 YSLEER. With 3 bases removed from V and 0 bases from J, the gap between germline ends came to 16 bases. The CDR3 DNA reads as TGCGCCAGCAGCCAGGGCCCCTACGGCGCTAGCACAGATACGCAGTATTTT. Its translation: CASSQGPYGASTDTQYF.

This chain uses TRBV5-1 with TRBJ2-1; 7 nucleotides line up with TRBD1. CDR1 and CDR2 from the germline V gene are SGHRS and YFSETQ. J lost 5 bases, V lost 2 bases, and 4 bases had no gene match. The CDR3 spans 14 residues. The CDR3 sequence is CASSFWDSDNEQFF. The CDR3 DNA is TGCGCCAGCAGCTTTTGGGACAGTGACAATGAGCAGTTCTTC.

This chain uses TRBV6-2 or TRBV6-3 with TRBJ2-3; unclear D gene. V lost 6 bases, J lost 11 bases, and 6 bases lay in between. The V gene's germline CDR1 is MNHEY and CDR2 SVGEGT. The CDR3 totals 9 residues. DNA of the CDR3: TGTGCCAGCAGAGGGATGCAGTATTTT. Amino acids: CASRGMQYF.

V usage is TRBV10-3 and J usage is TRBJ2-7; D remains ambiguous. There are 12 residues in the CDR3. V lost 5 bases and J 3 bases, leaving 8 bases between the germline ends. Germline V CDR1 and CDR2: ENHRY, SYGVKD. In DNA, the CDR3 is TGTGCCATCAGTTTCAGTCGCTACGAGCAGTACTTC. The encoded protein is CAISFSRYEQYF.

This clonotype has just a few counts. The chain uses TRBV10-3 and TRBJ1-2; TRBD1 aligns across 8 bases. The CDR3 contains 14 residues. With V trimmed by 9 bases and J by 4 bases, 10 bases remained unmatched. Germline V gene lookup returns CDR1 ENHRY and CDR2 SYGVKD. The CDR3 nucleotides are TGTGCCATATCGATACAGGGGGGAATCTATGGCTACACCTTC. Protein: CAISIQGGIYGYTF.

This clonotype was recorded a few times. This CDR3 reads CASSTRTGHQPQHF. CDR3 in DNA: TGCGCCAGCAGCACCCGGACAGGTCATCAGCCCCAGCATTTT. This rearrangement joins TRBV4-3 to TRBJ1-5; 7 bases are a match to TRBD1. Germline V gene data show CDR1 as LGHNA and CDR2 as YSLEER. Trimming took 5 bases from V and 5 from J; bases not matched to a gene: 6. The CDR3 runs to 14 residues.

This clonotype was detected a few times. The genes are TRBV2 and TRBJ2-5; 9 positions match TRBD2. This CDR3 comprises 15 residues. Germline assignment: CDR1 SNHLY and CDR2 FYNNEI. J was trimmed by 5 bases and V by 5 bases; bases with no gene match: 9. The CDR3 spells CASSTGTSLRETQYF. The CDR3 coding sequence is TGTGCCAGCAGTACCGGGACTAGCCTTAGGGAGACCCAGTACTTC.

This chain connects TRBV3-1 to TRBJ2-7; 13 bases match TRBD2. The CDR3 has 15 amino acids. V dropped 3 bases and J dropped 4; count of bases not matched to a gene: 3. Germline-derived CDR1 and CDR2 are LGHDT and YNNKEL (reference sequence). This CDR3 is CASSHGLAGEYEQYF. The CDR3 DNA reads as TGTGCCAGCAGCCACGGACTAGCGGGAGAGTACGAGCAGTACTTC.

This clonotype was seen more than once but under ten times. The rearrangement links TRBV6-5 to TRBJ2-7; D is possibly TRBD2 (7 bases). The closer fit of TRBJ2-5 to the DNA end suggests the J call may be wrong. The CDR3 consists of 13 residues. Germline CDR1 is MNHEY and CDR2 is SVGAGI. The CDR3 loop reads CASSSEGGKTQYF. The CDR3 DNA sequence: TGTGCCAGCAGTTCCGAGGGGGGGAAGACCCAGTACTTC.

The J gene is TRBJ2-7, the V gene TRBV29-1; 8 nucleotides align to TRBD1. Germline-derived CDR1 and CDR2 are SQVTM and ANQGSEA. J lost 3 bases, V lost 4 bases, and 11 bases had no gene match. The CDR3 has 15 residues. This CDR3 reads CSVGGVGTGLYEQYF. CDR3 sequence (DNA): TGCAGCGTTGGGGGTGTCGGGACAGGCCTCTACGAGCAGTACTTC.

The CDR3 region is CASSLRAGSGFYGYTF. CDR3 DNA sequence: TGTGCCAGCAGTTTACGCGCAGGCTCTGGTTTCTATGGCTACACCTTC. The rearrangement links TRBV27 to TRBJ1-2, with D hard to call. There are 16 residues in the CDR3. Trimming stripped 2 bases from V and 4 bases from J, with 17 bases between. Germline V CDR1 and CDR2: MNHEY, SMNVEV (reference sequence).